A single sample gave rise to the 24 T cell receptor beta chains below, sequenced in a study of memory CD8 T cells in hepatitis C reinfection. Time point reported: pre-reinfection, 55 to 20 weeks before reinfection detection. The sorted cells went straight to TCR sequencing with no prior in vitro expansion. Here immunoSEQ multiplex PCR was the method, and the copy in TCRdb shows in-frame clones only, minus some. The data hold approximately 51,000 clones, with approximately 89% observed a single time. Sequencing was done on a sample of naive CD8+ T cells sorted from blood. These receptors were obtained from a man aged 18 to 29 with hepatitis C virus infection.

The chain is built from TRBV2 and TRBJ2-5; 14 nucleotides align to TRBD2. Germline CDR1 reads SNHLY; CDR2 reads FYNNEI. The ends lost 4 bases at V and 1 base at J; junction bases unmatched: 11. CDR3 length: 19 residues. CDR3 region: CASSASRTSGGLLQETQYF. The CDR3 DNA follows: TGTGCCAGCAGTGCCTCTCGGACTAGCGGGGGGCTCCTCCAAGAGACCCAGTACTTC.

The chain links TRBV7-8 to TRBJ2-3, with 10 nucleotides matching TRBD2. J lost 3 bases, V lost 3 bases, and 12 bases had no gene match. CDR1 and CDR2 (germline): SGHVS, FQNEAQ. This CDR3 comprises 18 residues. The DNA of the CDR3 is TGTGCCAGCAGCTTGTGGGGAAGCGGGGGGGCCCTAACAGATACGCAGTATTTT. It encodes CASSLWGSGGALTDTQYF.

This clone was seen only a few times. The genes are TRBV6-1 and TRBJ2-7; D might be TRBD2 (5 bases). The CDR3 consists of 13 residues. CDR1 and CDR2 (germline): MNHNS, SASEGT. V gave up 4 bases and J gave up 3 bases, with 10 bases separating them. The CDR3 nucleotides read TGTGCCAGCAGTGTACGAGGGAACTACGAGCAGTACGTC. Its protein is CASSVRGNYEQYV.

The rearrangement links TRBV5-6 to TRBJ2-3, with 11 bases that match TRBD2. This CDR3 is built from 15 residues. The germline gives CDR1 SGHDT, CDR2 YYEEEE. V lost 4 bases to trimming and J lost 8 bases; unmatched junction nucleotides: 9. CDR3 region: CASSPTSGGTGTQYF. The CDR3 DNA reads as TGTGCCAGCAGCCCTACTAGCGGGGGTACGGGTACGCAGTATTTT.

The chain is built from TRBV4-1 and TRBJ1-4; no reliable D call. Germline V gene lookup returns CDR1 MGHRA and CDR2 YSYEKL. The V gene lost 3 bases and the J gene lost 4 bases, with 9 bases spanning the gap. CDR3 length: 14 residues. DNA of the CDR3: TGCGCCAGCAGCCACGGTGTCCTTAATGAAAAACTGTTTTTT. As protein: CASSHGVLNEKLFF.

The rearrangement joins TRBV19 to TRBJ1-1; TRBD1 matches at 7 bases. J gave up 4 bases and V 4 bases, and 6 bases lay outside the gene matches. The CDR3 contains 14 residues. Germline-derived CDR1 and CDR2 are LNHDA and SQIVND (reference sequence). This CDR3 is CASSSGTVVTEAFF. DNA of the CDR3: TGTGCCAGTAGTAGCGGGACAGTGGTCACTGAAGCTTTCTTT.

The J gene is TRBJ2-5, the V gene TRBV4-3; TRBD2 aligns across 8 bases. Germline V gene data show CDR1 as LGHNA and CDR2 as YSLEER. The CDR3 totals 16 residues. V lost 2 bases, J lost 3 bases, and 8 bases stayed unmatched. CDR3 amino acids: CASSQSKGAGEETQYF. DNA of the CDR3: TGCGCCAGCAGCCAATCAAAAGGAGCGGGAGAAGAGACCCAGTACTTC.

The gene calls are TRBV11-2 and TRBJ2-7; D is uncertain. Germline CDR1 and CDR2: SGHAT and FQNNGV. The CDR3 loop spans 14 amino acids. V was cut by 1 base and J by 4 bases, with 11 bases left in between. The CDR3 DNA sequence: TGTGCCAGCAGCTTAGTGGGTCAGACTTACGAGCAGTACGTC. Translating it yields CASSLVGQTYEQYV.

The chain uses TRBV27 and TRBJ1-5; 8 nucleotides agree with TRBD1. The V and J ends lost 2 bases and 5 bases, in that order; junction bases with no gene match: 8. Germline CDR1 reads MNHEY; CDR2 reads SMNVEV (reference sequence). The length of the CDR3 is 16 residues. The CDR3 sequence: CASSLNPTGGYQPQHF. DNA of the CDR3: TGTGCCAGCAGTTTAAACCCTACAGGGGGATATCAGCCCCAGCATTTT.

The CDR3 loop reads CASSLADTNQPQHF. In DNA, the CDR3 is TGTGCCAGCAGCTTAGCGGACACCAATCAGCCCCAGCATTTT. The rearrangement links TRBV7-9 to TRBJ1-5; weak D call: TRBD1 (5 bases). V gave up 0 bases and J gave up 3 bases, with 6 bases separating them. The germline V gene has CDR1 SEHNR and CDR2 FQNEAQ (reference sequence). The CDR3 contains 14 residues. Based on the CDR3 plus reference TRBV7-9 and TRBJ1-5, the full variable domain is DTGVSQNPRHKITKRGQNVTFRCDPISEHNRLYWYRQTLGQGPEFLTYFQNEAQLEKSRLLSDRFSAERPKGSFSTLEIQRTEQGDSAMYLCASSLADTNQPQHFGDGTRLSIL.

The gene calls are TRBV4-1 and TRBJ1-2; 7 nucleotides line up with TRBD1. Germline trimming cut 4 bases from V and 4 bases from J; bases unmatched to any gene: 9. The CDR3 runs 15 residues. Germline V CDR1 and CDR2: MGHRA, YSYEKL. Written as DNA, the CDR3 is TGCGCCAGCAGCCTACTTCCGGGACAGAGCTATGGCTACACCTTC. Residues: CASSLLPGQSYGYTF.

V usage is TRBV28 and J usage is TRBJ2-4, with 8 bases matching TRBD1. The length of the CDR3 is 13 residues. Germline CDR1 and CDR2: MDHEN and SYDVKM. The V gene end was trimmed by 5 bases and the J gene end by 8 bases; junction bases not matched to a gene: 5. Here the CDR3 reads CASSPGGQYIQYF. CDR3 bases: TGTGCCAGCAGTCCAGGGGGCCAGTACATTCAGTACTTC.

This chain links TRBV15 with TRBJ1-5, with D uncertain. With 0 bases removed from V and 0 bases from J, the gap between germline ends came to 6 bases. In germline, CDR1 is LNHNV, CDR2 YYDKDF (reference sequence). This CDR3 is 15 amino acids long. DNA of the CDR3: TGTGCCACCAGCAGAGACGGTCATAGCAATCAGCCCCAGCATTTT. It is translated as CATSRDGHSNQPQHF.

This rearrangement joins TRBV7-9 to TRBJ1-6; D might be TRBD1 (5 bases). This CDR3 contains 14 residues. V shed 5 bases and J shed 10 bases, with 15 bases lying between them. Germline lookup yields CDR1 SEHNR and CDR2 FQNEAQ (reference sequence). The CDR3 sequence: CASSPPTGESPLHF. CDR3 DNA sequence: TGTGCCAGCAGCCCCCCTACGGGGGAATCACCCCTCCACTTT.

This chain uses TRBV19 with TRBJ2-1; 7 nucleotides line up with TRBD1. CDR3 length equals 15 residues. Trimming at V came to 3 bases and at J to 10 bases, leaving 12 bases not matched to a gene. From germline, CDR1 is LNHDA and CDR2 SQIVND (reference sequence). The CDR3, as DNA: TGTGCCAGTAGTATTTGGCAGGGGGATTCGGGAGAGCAGTTCTTC. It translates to CASSIWQGDSGEQFF.

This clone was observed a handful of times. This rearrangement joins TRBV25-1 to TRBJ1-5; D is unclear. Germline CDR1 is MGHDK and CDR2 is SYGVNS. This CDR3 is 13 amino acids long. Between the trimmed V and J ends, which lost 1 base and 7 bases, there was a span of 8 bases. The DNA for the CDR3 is TGTGCCAGCAGTGAATCTCTAGGACAGCCCCAGCATTTT. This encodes CASSESLGQPQHF.

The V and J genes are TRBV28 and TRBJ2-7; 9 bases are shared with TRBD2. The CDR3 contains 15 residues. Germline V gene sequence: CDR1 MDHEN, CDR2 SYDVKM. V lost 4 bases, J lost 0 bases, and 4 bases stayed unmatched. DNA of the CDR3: TGTGCCAGCAGTTCGCTAGCGGGATTCTCCTACGAGCAGTACTTC. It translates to CASSSLAGFSYEQYF.

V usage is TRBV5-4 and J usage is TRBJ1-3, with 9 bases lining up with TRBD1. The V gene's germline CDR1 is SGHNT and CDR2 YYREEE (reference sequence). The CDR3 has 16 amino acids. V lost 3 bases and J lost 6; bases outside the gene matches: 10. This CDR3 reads CASSSSPGTGTNTIYF. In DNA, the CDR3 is TGTGCCAGCAGCTCCTCCCCCGGGACAGGGACAAACACCATATATTTT.

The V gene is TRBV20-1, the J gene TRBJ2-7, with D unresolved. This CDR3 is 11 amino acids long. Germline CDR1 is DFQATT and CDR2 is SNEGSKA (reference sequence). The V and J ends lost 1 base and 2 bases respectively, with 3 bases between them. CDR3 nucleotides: TGCAGTGCTAGAGTAACCTACGAGCAGTACTTC. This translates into CSARVTYEQYF.

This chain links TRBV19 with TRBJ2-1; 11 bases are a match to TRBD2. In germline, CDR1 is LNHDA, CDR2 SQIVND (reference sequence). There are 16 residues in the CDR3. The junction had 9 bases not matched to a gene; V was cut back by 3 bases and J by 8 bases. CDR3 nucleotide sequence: TGTGCCAGTAGTATCGGTAGCGGGAGGGCCTTGGATGAGCAGTTCTTC. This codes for CASSIGSGRALDEQFF.

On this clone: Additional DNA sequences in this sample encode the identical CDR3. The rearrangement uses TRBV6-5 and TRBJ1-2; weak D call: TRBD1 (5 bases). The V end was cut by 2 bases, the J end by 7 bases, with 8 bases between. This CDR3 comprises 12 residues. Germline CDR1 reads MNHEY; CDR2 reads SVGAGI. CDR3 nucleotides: TGTGCCAGCAGTTACGGGGGAGGTGGCTACACCTTC. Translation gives CASSYGGGGYTF.

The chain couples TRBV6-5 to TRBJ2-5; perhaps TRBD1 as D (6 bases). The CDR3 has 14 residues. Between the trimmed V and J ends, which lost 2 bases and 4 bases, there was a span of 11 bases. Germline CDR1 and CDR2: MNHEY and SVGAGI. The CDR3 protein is CASSYLGAGETQYF. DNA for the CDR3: TGTGCCAGCAGTTACCTGGGGGCCGGAGAGACCCAGTACTTC.

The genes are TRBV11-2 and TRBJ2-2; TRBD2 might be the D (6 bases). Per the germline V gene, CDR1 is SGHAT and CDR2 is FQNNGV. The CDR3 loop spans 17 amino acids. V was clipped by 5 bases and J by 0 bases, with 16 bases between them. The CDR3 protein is CASSLPGSGSNTGELFF. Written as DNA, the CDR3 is TGTGCCAGCAGCCTTCCCGGGAGCGGGTCGAACACCGGGGAGCTGTTTTTT.

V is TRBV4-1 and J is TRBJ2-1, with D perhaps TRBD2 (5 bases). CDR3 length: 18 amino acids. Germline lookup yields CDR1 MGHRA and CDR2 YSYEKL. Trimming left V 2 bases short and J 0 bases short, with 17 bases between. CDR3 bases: TGCGCCAGCAGCCAACAACCCGGCAGCGGAGCCTCCTACAATGAGCAGTTCTTC. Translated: CASSQQPGSGASYNEQFF.